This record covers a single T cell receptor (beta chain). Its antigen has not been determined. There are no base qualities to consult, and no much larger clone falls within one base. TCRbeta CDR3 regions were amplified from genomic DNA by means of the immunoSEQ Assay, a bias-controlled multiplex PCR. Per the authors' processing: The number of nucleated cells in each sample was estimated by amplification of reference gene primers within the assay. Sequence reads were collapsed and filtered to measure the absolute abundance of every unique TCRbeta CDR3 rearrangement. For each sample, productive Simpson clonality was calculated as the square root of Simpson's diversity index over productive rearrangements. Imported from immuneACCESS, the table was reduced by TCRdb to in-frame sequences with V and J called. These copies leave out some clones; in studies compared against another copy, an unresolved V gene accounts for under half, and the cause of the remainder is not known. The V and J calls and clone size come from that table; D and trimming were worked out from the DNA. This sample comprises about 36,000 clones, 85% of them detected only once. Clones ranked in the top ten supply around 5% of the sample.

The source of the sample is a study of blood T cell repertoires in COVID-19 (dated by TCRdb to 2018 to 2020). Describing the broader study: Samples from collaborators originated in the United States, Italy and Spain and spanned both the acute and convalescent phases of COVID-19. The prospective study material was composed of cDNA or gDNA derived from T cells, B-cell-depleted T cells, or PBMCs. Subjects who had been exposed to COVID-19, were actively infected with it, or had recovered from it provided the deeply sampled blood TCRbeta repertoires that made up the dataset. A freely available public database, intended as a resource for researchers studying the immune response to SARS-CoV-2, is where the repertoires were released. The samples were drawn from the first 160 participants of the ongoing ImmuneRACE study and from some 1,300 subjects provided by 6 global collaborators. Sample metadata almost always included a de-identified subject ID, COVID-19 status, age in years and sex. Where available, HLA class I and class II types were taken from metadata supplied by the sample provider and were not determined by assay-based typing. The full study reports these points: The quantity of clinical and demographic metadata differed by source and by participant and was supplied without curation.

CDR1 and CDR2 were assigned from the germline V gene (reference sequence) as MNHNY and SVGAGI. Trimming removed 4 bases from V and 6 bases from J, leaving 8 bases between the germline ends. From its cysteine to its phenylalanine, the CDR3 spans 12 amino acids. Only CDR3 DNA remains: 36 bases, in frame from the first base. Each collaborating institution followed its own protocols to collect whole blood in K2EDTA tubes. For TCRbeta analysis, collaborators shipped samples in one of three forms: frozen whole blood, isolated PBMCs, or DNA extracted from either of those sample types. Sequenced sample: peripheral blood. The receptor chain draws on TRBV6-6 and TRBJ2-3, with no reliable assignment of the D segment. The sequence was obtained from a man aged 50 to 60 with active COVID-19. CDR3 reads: CASSLQEDTQYF. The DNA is TGTGCCAGCAGTTTGCAAGAGGATACGCAGTATTTT.